The 20 T cell receptor beta chains below come from one sample, sequenced in a study of OX40 agonist ivuxolimab in advanced cancers. Generated by immunoSEQ multiplex PCR, the TCRdb table keeps only in-frame clones and is missing some. The table records tens of thousands of clones, 90% of them present only once. The sample here was CD4+ or CD8+ T cells sorted from blood, taken in a trial of the OX40 agonist ivuxolimab. Receptors were obtained from an adult with an advanced solid tumor such as melanoma, head and neck, liver or kidney cancer.

The V gene is TRBV5-5, the J gene TRBJ2-2, with TRBD2 identical over 10 bases. The germline CDR1 and CDR2 sequences are SGHKS and YYEKEE (reference sequence). This CDR3 contains 16 residues. Trimming cost V 6 bases and J 3 bases; bases outside gene matches: 8. CDR3 amino acids: CASTLLAGYYTGELFF. The CDR3 DNA sequence: TGTGCCAGCACCCTACTAGCGGGGTACTACACCGGGGAGCTGTTTTTT.

V gene TRBV5-1 combines with J gene TRBJ1-1; a weak D match, TRBD1 (6 bases). Trimming pared 3 bases from V and 1 base from J, leaving 10 bases between. Germline assignment: CDR1 SGHRS and CDR2 YFSETQ. The CDR3 is made up of 14 amino acids. DNA for the CDR3: TGCGCCAGCAGCTCCGGGACATCGAACACTGAAGCTTTCTTT. Amino acids: CASSSGTSNTEAFF.

Here the CDR3 reads CASSISGEDYGYTF. CDR3 nucleotide sequence: TGTGCCAGTAGTATTTCCGGTGAGGACTATGGCTACACCTTC. V is TRBV19 and J is TRBJ1-2; D not certain. Trimming pared 3 bases from V and 3 bases from J, leaving 11 bases between. Germline V gives CDR1 LNHDA, CDR2 SQIVND (reference sequence). The CDR3 totals 14 residues.

This chain links TRBV29-1 with TRBJ2-5; tentative D call: TRBD2 (7 bases). Deletions cut 6 bases from V and 3 bases from J, with 20 bases between. The CDR3 runs to 15 residues. Germline CDR1 is SQVTM and CDR2 is ANQGSEA. The CDR3: CSVNGGAEGKETQYF. The CDR3 region has the DNA TGCAGCGTAAATGGGGGGGCCGAAGGGAAAGAGACCCAGTACTTC. Complete variable domain (other parts from reference TRBV29-1 and TRBJ2-5): SAVISQKPSRDICQRGTSLTIQCQVDSQVTMMFWYRQQPGQSLTLIATANQGSEATYESGFVIDKFPISRPNLTFSTLTVSNMSPEDSSIYLCSVNGGAEGKETQYFGPGTRLLVL.

The chain carries TRBV23-1 and TRBJ1-2, with 10 bases identical to TRBD1. TRBV23-1 is assigned to the ORF class and has an uncertain function. The trim removed 3 bases at V and 6 bases at J, leaving 7 bases unmatched. This CDR3 region has 15 residues. The CDR3, as DNA: TGCGCCAGCAGTCACCTGGACAGGGGGAGGGATGGCTACACCTTC. Protein sequence: CASSHLDRGRDGYTF.

The chain is built from TRBV30 and TRBJ1-5, with D hard to call. Trimming left V 5 bases short and J 0 bases short, with 14 bases between. Germline CDR1 GTSNPN, CDR2 SVGIG (reference sequence). The CDR3 length is 15 residues. CDR3 in DNA: TGTGCCTGGGGTTCGAACGCTCTTAGCAATCAGCCCCAGCATTTT. This codes for CAWGSNALSNQPQHF.

The J gene is TRBJ1-1, the V gene TRBV9, with TRBD1 as a possible D gene (6 bases). CDR3 length equals 13 residues. V was clipped by 4 bases and J by 6 bases, with 13 bases between them. Germline V gene sequence: CDR1 SGDLS, CDR2 YYNGEE. The CDR3 DNA is TGTGCCAGCAGCTCCGGGGGGGGCTCTGAAGCTTTCTTT. Amino acids: CASSSGGGSEAFF.

The CDR3 DNA reads TGTGCCAGCAGTAGGTCCGGGACGGATTATGGCTACACCTTC. Translated: CASSRSGTDYGYTF. The chain links TRBV6-6 to TRBJ1-2; D possibly corresponds to TRBD1 (5 bases). CDR1 MNHNY and CDR2 SVGAGI come from the germline V gene (reference sequence). The V and J ends lost 5 bases and 5 bases respectively, with 15 bases between them. This CDR3 contains 14 residues.

CDR3 sequence reads: CASSLRTGASPRQETQYF. DNA of the CDR3: TGTGCCAGCAGCCTCCGCACAGGTGCTAGTCCCCGCCAAGAGACCCAGTACTTC. The chain joins TRBV7-3 to TRBJ2-5; tentatively, D is TRBD1 (5 bases). Trimming took 5 bases from V and 1 from J, leaving 23 bases between them. Looked up from germline, CDR1 is SGHTA and CDR2 is FQGTGA. CDR3 length equals 18 residues.

The rearrangement links TRBV9 to TRBJ2-7; 10 bases align to TRBD1. The CDR3 is 16 amino acids. The germline V gene encodes CDR1 SGDLS and CDR2 YYNGEE. The V gene end was trimmed by 4 bases and the J gene end by 0 bases; junction bases not matched to a gene: 7. CDR3: CASSLRDRGSSYEQYF. Here the CDR3 DNA reads TGTGCCAGCAGCCTCCGGGACAGGGGTTCCTCCTACGAGCAGTACTTC.

This chain's CDR3 is CASSPGNDQPQHF. CDR3 DNA sequence: TGTGCCAGCTCACCGGGTAATGATCAGCCCCAGCATTTT. The rearrangement joins TRBV18 to TRBJ1-5; D unresolved. Trimming stripped 3 bases from V and 5 bases from J, with 8 bases between. This CDR3 spans 13 amino acids. Germline V CDR1 and CDR2: KGHSH, LQKENI.

J is TRBJ1-2 and V is TRBV15; D uncertain. V was shortened by 0 bases and J by 8 bases, with 7 bases between the two germline ends. Germline CDR1 is LNHNV and CDR2 is YYDKDF (reference sequence). The CDR3 is made up of 12 amino acids. CDR3 in amino acids: CATSRDLGGYTF. CDR3 nucleotides: TGTGCCACCAGCAGAGATCTAGGAGGCTACACCTTC.

The chain has TRBV5-1 and TRBJ2-3; possibly TRBD2 for D (5 bases). The CDR3 extends over 11 amino acids. The germline CDR1 and CDR2 sequences are SGHRS and YFSETQ. V was pared by 4 bases and J by 7 bases, with 7 bases between. CDR3: CASSGENTQYF. CDR3 in DNA: TGCGCCAGCAGCGGGGAGAATACGCAGTATTTT.

The V gene is TRBV4-1, the J gene TRBJ1-5; D gene ambiguous. V dropped 3 bases and J dropped 7 bases, with 10 bases sitting between them. Germline loops: CDR1 MGHRA, CDR2 YSYEKL. The CDR3 has 13 amino acids. The CDR3 nucleotides are TGCGCCAGCAGCCAGGAGCCTTCGCAGCCCCAGCATTTT. This translates into CASSQEPSQPQHF.

This clone was counted a few times. The rearrangement uses TRBV18 and TRBJ2-5, with D unresolved. Germline loops: CDR1 KGHSH, CDR2 LQKENI. V lost 3 bases to trimming and J lost 6 bases, with 14 bases between them. This CDR3 spans 14 amino acids. The CDR3 nucleotides are TGTGCCAGCTCACCTCCCGGACCAGGACAGACCCAGTACTTC. Translating it yields CASSPPGPGQTQYF.

V is TRBV4-1 and J is TRBJ1-1; possible D gene TRBD1, 6 bases. Germline CDR1 and CDR2: MGHRA and YSYEKL. This CDR3 has 14 residues. V was clipped by 3 bases and J by 3 bases, with 11 bases between them. The CDR3 coding sequence is TGCGCCAGCAGCCATCAAAACAGGGACACTGAAGCTTTCTTT. The encoded protein is CASSHQNRDTEAFF.

The V gene is TRBV6-1, the J gene TRBJ1-3; D not resolved. Trimming left V 6 bases short and J 6 bases short, with 12 bases between. From germline, CDR1 is MNHNS and CDR2 SASEGT. The CDR3 extends over 13 amino acids. CDR3 protein: CASSLDGVNTIYF. CDR3 bases: TGTGCCAGCAGCCTAGACGGGGTAAACACCATATATTTT.

This CDR3 reads CASSILGTGDQPQHF. DNA of the CDR3: TGTGCCAGTAGTATATTAGGGACAGGGGATCAGCCCCAGCATTTT. The J gene is TRBJ1-5, the V gene TRBV19; the match to TRBD1 covers 10 bases. This CDR3 spans 15 amino acids. The ends lost 2 bases at V and 5 bases at J; junction bases unmatched: 3. CDR1 LNHDA and CDR2 SQIVND come from the germline V gene (reference sequence).

By sample share, this clone is medium-sized. The V gene is TRBV11-3, the J gene TRBJ2-7; TRBD1 aligns across 12 bases. The CDR3 is made up of 15 amino acids. Germline CDR1 SGHNT, CDR2 YENEEA. Trimming cost V 5 bases and J 5 bases; bases outside gene matches: 7. The DNA of the CDR3 is TGTGCCAGCAGCCTAAGGGGGACAGGGGGCAACGAGCAGTACTTC. Translation gives CASSLRGTGGNEQYF.

This clone was seen just once. The genes are TRBV7-2 and TRBJ1-1; D is possibly TRBD1 (6 bases). Trimming stripped 2 bases from V and 4 bases from J, with 14 bases between. From germline, CDR1 is SGHTA and CDR2 FQGNSA. The CDR3 is 15 residues long. The CDR3 reads CASSLKAGAGTEAFF. CDR3 nucleotide sequence: TGTGCCAGCAGCTTAAAGGCAGGGGCAGGCACTGAAGCTTTCTTT.